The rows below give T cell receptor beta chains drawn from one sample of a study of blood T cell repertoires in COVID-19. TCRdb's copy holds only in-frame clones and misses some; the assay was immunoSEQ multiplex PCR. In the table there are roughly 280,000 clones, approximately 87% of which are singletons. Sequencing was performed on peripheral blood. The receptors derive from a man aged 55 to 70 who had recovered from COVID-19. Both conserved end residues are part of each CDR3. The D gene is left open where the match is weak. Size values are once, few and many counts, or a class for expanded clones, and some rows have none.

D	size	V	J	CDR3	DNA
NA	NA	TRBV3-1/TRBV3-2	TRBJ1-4	CASSQPGETNEKLFF	TGTGCCAGCAGCCAACCGGGTGAGACTAATGAAAAACTGTTTTTT
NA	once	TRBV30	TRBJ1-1	CAWSLPYLREAFF	TGTGCCTGGAGCCTTCCTTATCTCCGTGAAGCTTTCTTT
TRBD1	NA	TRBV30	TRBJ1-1	CAWSKSGQLNTEAFF	TGTGCCTGGAGTAAGTCGGGACAGCTGAACACTGAAGCTTTCTTT
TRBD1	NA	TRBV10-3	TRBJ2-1	CAIREDRGQYNEQFF	TGTGCCATCAGGGAGGACAGGGGCCAATACAATGAGCAGTTCTTC
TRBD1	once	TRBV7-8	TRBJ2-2	CASSPTGANTGELFF	TGTGCCAGCAGCCCGACAGGGGCGAACACCGGGGAGCTGTTTTTT
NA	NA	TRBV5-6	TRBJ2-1	CASSFGGWRDEQFF	TGTGCCAGCAGCTTTGGTGGCTGGAGGGATGAGCAGTTCTTC
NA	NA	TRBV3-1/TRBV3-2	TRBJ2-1	CASSQEGAISYNEQFF	TGTGCCAGCAGCCAAGAGGGGGCGATCTCCTACAATGAGCAGTTCTTC
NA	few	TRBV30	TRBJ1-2	CAWMDSLVGYTF	TGTGCCTGGATGGACAGTTTAGTTGGCTACACCTTC
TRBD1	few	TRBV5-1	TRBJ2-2	CASSLGLRGMTGELFF	TGCGCCAGCAGCTTGGGGCTCAGGGGGATGACCGGGGAGCTGTTTTTT
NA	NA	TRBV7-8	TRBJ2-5	CASSPRETQYF	TGTGCCAGCAGCCCGAGAGAGACCCAGTACTTC
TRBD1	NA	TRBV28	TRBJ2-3	CASSPTGTASTDTQYF	TGTGCCAGCAGCCCTACCGGGACAGCTAGCACAGATACGCAGTATTTT
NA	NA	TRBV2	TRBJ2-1	CASSEARSYNEQFF	TGTGCCAGCAGTGAAGCGAGGAGCTACAATGAGCAGTTCTTC
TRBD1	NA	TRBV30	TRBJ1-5	CAWGDRGNQPQHF	TGTGCCTGGGGTGACAGGGGCAATCAGCCCCAGCATTTT
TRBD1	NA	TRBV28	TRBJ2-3	CASSRRTGVGTDTQYF	TGTGCCAGCAGTAGACGAACAGGGGTGGGCACAGATACGCAGTATTTT
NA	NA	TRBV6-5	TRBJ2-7	CASSYSGRSSYEQYF	TGTGCCAGCAGTTATTCTGGCAGAAGCTCCTACGAGCAGTACTTC
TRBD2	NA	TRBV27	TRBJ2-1	CASSFRQVMTSGRAGYNEQFF	TGTGCCAGCAGTTTTAGGCAGGTCATGACTAGCGGGAGGGCTGGATACAATGAGCAGTTCTTC
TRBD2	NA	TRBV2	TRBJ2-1	CASRWLAGGRNEQFF	TGTGCCAGCAGGTGGCTAGCGGGGGGTAGGAATGAGCAGTTCTTC
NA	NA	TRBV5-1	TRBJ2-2	CASSLRTANTGELFF	TGCGCCAGCAGCTTGCGGACAGCCAACACCGGGGAGCTGTTTTTT
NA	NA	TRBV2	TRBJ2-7	CASNRGGGREQYF	TGTGCCAGCAACCGGGGCGGGGGCCGCGAGCAGTACTTC
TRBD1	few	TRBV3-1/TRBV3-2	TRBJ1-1	CASSRRDREAFF	TGTGCCAGCAGCCGCCGGGACAGGGAAGCTTTCTTT
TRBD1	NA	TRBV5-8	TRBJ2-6	CASSPRQGSGANVLTF	TGTGCCAGCAGTCCTCGACAGGGGTCTGGGGCCAACGTCCTGACTTTC
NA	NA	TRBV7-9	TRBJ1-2	CASSSAQGSYTF	TGTGCCAGCAGCTCAGCACAGGGAAGCTACACCTTC
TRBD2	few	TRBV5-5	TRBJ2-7	CASSLRLAPPSSYEQYF	TGTGCCAGCAGCTTGAGACTAGCGCCCCCGAGCTCCTACGAGCAGTACTTC
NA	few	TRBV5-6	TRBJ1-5	CASSRRQVFQPQHF	TGTGCCAGCAGCCGACGACAGGTTTTCCAGCCCCAGCATTTT